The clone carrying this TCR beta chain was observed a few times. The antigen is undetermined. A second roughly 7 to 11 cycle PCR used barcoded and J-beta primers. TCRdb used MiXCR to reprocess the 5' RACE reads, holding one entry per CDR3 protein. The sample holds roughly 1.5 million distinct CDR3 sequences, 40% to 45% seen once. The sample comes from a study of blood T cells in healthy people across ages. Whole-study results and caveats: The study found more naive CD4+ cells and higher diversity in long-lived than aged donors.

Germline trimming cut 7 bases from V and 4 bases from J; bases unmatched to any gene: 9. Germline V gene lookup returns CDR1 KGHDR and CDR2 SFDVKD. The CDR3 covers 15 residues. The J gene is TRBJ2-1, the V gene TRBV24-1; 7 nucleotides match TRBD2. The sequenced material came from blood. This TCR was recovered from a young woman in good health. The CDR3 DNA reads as TGTGCCACCAGCCTCGGAACTAGCGAGTACAATGAGCAGTTCTTC. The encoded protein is CATSLGTSEYNEQFF.